These 15 T cell receptor beta chains came from one sample sequenced in a study of T-cell memory formation after mild COVID-19. TCRdb redid the calling of the 5' RACE reads with MiXCR, one entry per CDR3 protein. This sample carries 500,000 to 550,000 distinct CDR3 sequences, about a fifth of them seen once, and the ten largest clones take under 15%. Sequencing used PBMCs or a T cell subset sorted from them (not recorded which). The receptor source for this set is an adult woman who had mild COVID-19 (a few samples of this study predate the infection). Cell type and time point are not known.

The chain couples TRBV9 to TRBJ2-2; D call uncertain. This CDR3 contains 15 residues. Germline CDR1 is SGDLS and CDR2 is YYNGEE. V dropped 0 bases and J dropped 5 bases, with 11 bases sitting between them. The CDR3 protein is CASSVGPEGTGELFF. CDR3 DNA: TGTGCCAGCAGCGTAGGGCCAGAAGGGACCGGGGAGCTGTTTTTT.

This chain joins TRBV12-3 or TRBV12-4 and TRBJ2-7; D is uncertain. CDR3 size: 15 residues. Trimming left V 9 bases short and J 3 bases short, with 21 bases between. The CDR3, as DNA: TGTGCCAGAATTCCGCCTGTTTGGCTATTCTACGAGCAGTACTTC. Encoded protein: CARIPPVWLFYEQYF.

This chain joins TRBV3-1 and TRBJ2-3, with D perhaps assigned TRBD1 or TRBD2 (5 bases each). V lost 5 bases, J lost 0 bases, and 15 bases lay in between. This CDR3 is built from 16 residues. Germline V gives CDR1 LGHDT, CDR2 YNNKEL (reference sequence). In nucleotides, the CDR3 is TGTGCCAGCAGCGAGACTATGGGACCTAGCACAGATACGCAGTATTTT. Amino acids: CASSETMGPSTDTQYF.

The chain carries TRBV20-1 and TRBJ1-2, with a possible D match to TRBD1 (6 bases). V lost 6 bases and J lost 6, with 20 bases in between. There are 14 residues in the CDR3. In germline, CDR1 is DFQATT, CDR2 SNEGSKA (reference sequence). CDR3: CSALKGGEFDGYTF. CDR3 DNA sequence: TGCAGTGCCCTCAAGGGGGGTGAGTTCGATGGCTACACCTTC.

This clonotype was counted a few times. The rearrangement links TRBV5-1 to TRBJ1-2, with 7 bases fitting TRBD1. V shed 3 bases and J 8 bases; nucleotides not matched to a gene: 19. The CDR3 extends over 17 amino acids. Germline-derived CDR1 and CDR2 are SGHRS and YFSETQ. The CDR3 loop reads CASSSLPATGRNRGYTF. The CDR3 DNA follows: TGCGCCAGCAGCTCCCTTCCGGCGACAGGGAGGAATCGGGGCTACACCTTC.

The chain has TRBV7-2 and TRBJ2-1; maybe TRBD2 (5 bases). Germline V gene data show CDR1 as SGHTA and CDR2 as FQGNSA. Trimming took off 5 bases at V and 10 bases at J, with 12 bases between the two ends. CDR3 length equals 12 residues. CDR3 in amino acids: CASSHTPGEQFF. As DNA, the CDR3 is TGTGCCAGCAGCCACACTCCGGGGGAGCAGTTCTTC.

In nucleotides, the CDR3 is TGTGCCAGCAGCTTAATGGACCCCACTACTAGCGGGAGGCCATCCTACGAGCAGTACTTC. This sequence encodes CASSLMDPTTSGRPSYEQYF. This chain joins TRBV7-2 and TRBJ2-7, with 12 bases matching TRBD2. Unmatched junction bases numbered 15, after V lost 2 bases and J lost 1 base. CDR3 size: 20 residues. The V gene's germline CDR1 is SGHTA and CDR2 FQGNSA.

This clonotype was counted only a few times. The chain couples TRBV14 to TRBJ2-7; 10 nucleotides line up with TRBD1. The CDR3 runs to 15 residues. The ends lost 5 bases at V and 1 base at J; junction bases unmatched: 5. Germline V gene data show CDR1 as SGHDN and CDR2 as FVKESK. The CDR3 sequence: CASSWGQGFSYEQYF. CDR3 nucleotide sequence: TGTGCCAGCAGCTGGGGACAGGGGTTTTCCTACGAGCAGTACTTC.

This sequence joins TRBV6-2 or TRBV6-3 and TRBJ2-1, with a tentative D call TRBD2 (6 bases). The CDR3 runs 13 residues. Germline V gives CDR1 MNHEY, CDR2 SVGEGT. Trimming cost V 8 bases and J 4 bases, with 12 bases left between them. The CDR3 sequence: CASQEGIYNEQFF. In DNA form, the CDR3 reads TGTGCCAGCCAGGAGGGTATTTACAATGAGCAGTTCTTC.

This clonotype has just a few counts. The rearrangement uses TRBV9 and TRBJ2-4; 14 positions agree with TRBD2. CDR3 length equals 16 residues. The junction had 7 bases not matched to a gene; V was cut back by 4 bases and J by 7 bases. Looked up from germline, CDR1 is SGDLS and CDR2 is YYNGEE. DNA of the CDR3: TGTGCCAGCAGCAACTCCGGGACTAGCGGGAGTAACATTCAGTACTTC. Amino acid sequence: CASSNSGTSGSNIQYF.

The V and J genes are TRBV11-2 and TRBJ2-1, with D tentatively TRBD2 (5 bases). Germline-derived CDR1 and CDR2 are SGHAT and FQNNGV. There are 14 residues in the CDR3. Deletions cut 1 base from V and 9 bases from J, with 13 bases between. The CDR3 spells CASSLGVDRGEQFF. CDR3 coding DNA: TGTGCCAGCAGCTTAGGAGTAGATCGGGGTGAGCAGTTCTTC.

J is TRBJ1-1 and V is TRBV24-1; TRBD1 is a possible D gene (5 bases). CDR3 length: 14 amino acids. Germline V gene data show CDR1 as KGHDR and CDR2 as SFDVKD. The V end was cut by 4 bases, the J end by 1 base, with 9 bases between. The DNA for the CDR3 is TGTGCCACCAGTGACAGGGCGGGGAACACTGAAGCTTTCTTT. It is translated as CATSDRAGNTEAFF.

The V gene is TRBV20-1, the J gene TRBJ2-1; D gene ambiguous. Germline V gene sequence: CDR1 DFQATT, CDR2 SNEGSKA (reference sequence). This CDR3 is built from 12 residues. Trimming stripped 1 base from V and 2 bases from J, with 3 bases between. CDR3 in amino acids: CSARGPYNEQFF. The CDR3 DNA is TGCAGTGCTAGAGGCCCCTACAATGAGCAGTTCTTC.

The table lists this clonotype with a few counts. The chain carries TRBV12-3 or TRBV12-4 and TRBJ2-7, with no clear D. V shed 0 bases and J shed 7 bases, with 16 bases lying between them. This CDR3 region has 15 residues. The chain's CDR3 is CASSLAPRSKGEQYF. CDR3 nucleotide sequence: TGTGCCAGCAGTTTAGCCCCCCGGTCGAAAGGGGAGCAGTACTTC.

In regard to this clonotype: The junction does not match germline at one end; this may be a read error. This chain joins TRBV25-1 and TRBJ1-4, with D unclear. The CDR3 sequence is 11 residues long. Germline CDR1 MGHDK, CDR2 SYGVNS. The CDR3 region has the DNA TGTGCCAGCAGTGACTCTCAGGTAGTTTTATTT. As protein: CASSDSQVVLF.